Described below is a single T cell receptor (beta chain) sequence and its context. CDR1 SGHRS and CDR2 YFSETQ come from the germline V gene. The germline V and J ends were trimmed by 3 bases and 8 bases, with 15 bases remaining between them. The CDR3 length is 14 residues. The data originate from a study of blood T cells in healthy people across ages. Through a sample-barcoded 5' primer and a J-beta primer mix, a second PCR was run for roughly 7 to 11 cycles. TCRdb itself ran the 5' RACE reads through MiXCR, one entry per CDR3 protein. The data show around 1,500,000 distinct CDR3 sequences, with about 43% seen just once and roughly 7.9% held by the top ten.

V is TRBV5-1 and J is TRBJ2-1, with D maybe TRBD2 (6 bases). This clonotype originated in a woman aged 18-29 years in good health. The sequencing sample was made of blood. The CDR3 is CASSSGSRGHEQFF. DNA for the CDR3: TGCGCCAGCAGCTCCGGGAGTCGGGGCCATGAGCAGTTCTTC.